A single sample is the source of the 23 T cell receptor beta chains below, sequenced in a study of T cell responses to AZD1222 COVID-19 vaccine. Clones were read by immunoSEQ multiplex PCR, and TCRdb kept only the in-frame ones, dropping some. The sample holds more than 95,000 clones; about 90% are singletons and the top ten take 1.5% to 1.9%. The sequenced sample was peripheral blood, obtained on day 0 of AZD1222 vaccination. The receptors shown here come from an adult in good health.

The CDR3: CASSFVSGGSYGYTF. In nucleotides, the CDR3 is TGTGCCAGCAGCTTCGTCTCAGGGGGAAGCTATGGCTACACCTTC. The rearrangement links TRBV7-9 to TRBJ1-2; 7 bases fit TRBD1. Germline-derived CDR1 and CDR2 are SEHNR and FQNEAQ (reference sequence). With V trimmed by 3 bases and J by 4 bases, 8 bases remained unmatched. The CDR3 extends over 15 amino acids.

This chain connects TRBV21-1 to TRBJ2-1; the table's D call, TRBD1, has no DNA check behind it. TRBV21-1 is recorded as a pseudogene. There are 14 residues in the CDR3. The CDR3 region is CASSKVEGDNEQFF. DNA of the CDR3: TGTGCCAGCAGCAAAGTGGAAGGGGACAATGAGCAGTTCTTC.

This rearrangement joins TRBV7-2 to TRBJ2-7; the match to TRBD2 covers 16 bases. With V trimmed by 4 bases and J by 6 bases, 9 bases remained unmatched. CDR1 and CDR2 from the germline V gene are SGHTA and FQGNSA. This CDR3 contains 17 residues. CDR3 DNA sequence: TGTGCCAGCAGCTCCCCGACCGGGACTAGCGGGAGGGGCGAGCAGTACTTC. It specifies CASSSPTGTSGRGEQYF.

The chain links TRBV10-3 to TRBJ2-5; 8 bases are a match to TRBD2. The CDR3 runs to 15 residues. With V trimmed by 11 bases and J by 4 bases, 15 bases remained unmatched. The V gene's germline CDR1 is ENHRY and CDR2 SYGVKD. Here the CDR3 DNA reads TGTGCCGCAACCCCGGGACTAGGCTCGGGAGAGACCCAGTACTTC. Protein: CAATPGLGSGETQYF.

The chain uses TRBV3-1 (or the pseudogene TRBV3-2) and TRBJ1-3; D gene ambiguous. The CDR3 totals 15 residues. Germline V lookup: CDR1 LGHDT, CDR2 YNNKEL (reference sequence). Trimming took 6 bases from V and 0 from J, leaving 12 bases between them. The CDR3 DNA follows: TGTGCCAGCAGTGTCGGTCCCAGCTCTGGAAACACCATATATTTT. Its translation: CASSVGPSSGNTIYF.

This chain joins TRBV6-1 and TRBJ2-7; tentative D call: TRBD2 (5 bases). CDR1 and CDR2 (germline): MNHNS, SASEGT. The CDR3 loop spans 14 amino acids. The V end lost 0 bases, the J end lost 5 bases, and 11 bases lay between the germline ends. Here the CDR3 reads CASSEARVIDEQYF. The CDR3 nucleotides read TGTGCCAGCAGTGAAGCGCGGGTAATTGACGAGCAGTACTTC.

V usage is TRBV27 and J usage is TRBJ2-1, with TRBD1 matching 10 bases. The CDR3 covers 16 residues. Germline loops: CDR1 MNHEY, CDR2 SMNVEV (reference sequence). V shed 4 bases and J 4 bases; nucleotides not matched to a gene: 7. For the CDR3, the DNA is TGTGCCAGCAGTTGGGACCGGGACAGGGGATACAATGAGCAGTTCTTC. It specifies CASSWDRDRGYNEQFF.

This chain links TRBV12-3 or TRBV12-4 with TRBJ1-4; D remains unclear. Between the trimmed V and J ends, which lost 5 bases and 8 bases, there was a span of 12 bases. The CDR3 extends over 13 amino acids. CDR3 sequence reads: CASSLVLGEKLFF. CDR3 DNA: TGTGCCAGCAGTCTGGTCTTGGGAGAAAAACTGTTTTTT.

The gene calls are TRBV5-1 and TRBJ2-7, with 10 positions matching TRBD1. CDR1 is SGHRS and CDR2 is YFSETQ in the germline V gene. There are 15 residues in the CDR3. The V segment lost 3 bases and the J segment 2 bases; nucleotides outside the gene matches: 5. The DNA for the CDR3 is TGCGCCAGCAGCTGGGGGACAGGGGAAACCTACGAGCAGTACTTC. As protein: CASSWGTGETYEQYF.

This chain joins TRBV5-1 and TRBJ2-7, with D maybe TRBD1 (6 bases). Germline V gene sequence: CDR1 SGHRS, CDR2 YFSETQ. The V gene lost 4 bases and the J gene lost 2 bases, with 10 bases spanning the gap. The CDR3 consists of 13 residues. CDR3 DNA sequence: TGCGCCAGCAGCGTGACAGGTACCTACGAGCAGTACTTC. It encodes CASSVTGTYEQYF.

This clone was found a few times. This chain's CDR3 is CASSLAGTTEAFF. In DNA, the CDR3 is TGTGCCAGCAGCTTAGCCGGGACCACTGAAGCTTTCTTT. The chain uses TRBV7-9 and TRBJ1-1; possible D gene TRBD1, 5 bases. The germline V and J ends were trimmed by 0 bases and 4 bases, with 6 bases remaining between them. Germline loops: CDR1 SEHNR, CDR2 FQNEAQ (reference sequence). The CDR3 extends over 13 amino acids.

The V gene is TRBV5-5, the J gene TRBJ1-1; D uncertain. The length of the CDR3 is 13 residues. With 2 bases removed from V and 8 bases from J, the gap between germline ends came to 13 bases. Per the germline V gene, CDR1 is SGHKS and CDR2 is YYEKEE (reference sequence). DNA of the CDR3: TGTGCCAGCAGCTTTTTACTGTGGAAGGAAGCTTTCTTT. Protein: CASSFLLWKEAFF.

This clone was counted between two and nine times. The rearrangement links TRBV15 to TRBJ1-5, with TRBD1 matching 7 bases. The CDR3 is 18 residues long. The V gene's germline CDR1 is LNHNV and CDR2 YYDKDF (reference sequence). With V trimmed by 0 bases and J by 0 bases, 8 bases remained unmatched. The CDR3 DNA reads TGTGCCACCAGCAGAGAATCCAGGGGGACGGCTAGCAATCAGCCCCAGCATTTT. Its translation: CATSRESRGTASNQPQHF.

This sequence joins TRBV3-1 (or the pseudogene TRBV3-2) and TRBJ1-1; the D is unclear. The CDR3 is 14 residues long. V shed 6 bases and J shed 4 bases, with 15 bases lying between them. The germline V gene encodes CDR1 LGHDT and CDR2 YNNKEL (reference sequence). DNA for the CDR3: TGTGCCAGCAGACTCGACCCCCTCAGCACTGAAGCTTTCTTT. It yields the protein CASRLDPLSTEAFF.

The chain's CDR3 is CASSTGAYSNQPQHF. The DNA of the CDR3 is TGTGCCAGTAGTACCGGCGCGTATAGCAATCAGCCCCAGCATTTT. The rearrangement joins TRBV19 to TRBJ1-5; no reliable D call. CDR1 and CDR2 (germline): LNHDA, SQIVND (reference sequence). V gave up 4 bases and J gave up 0 bases, with 10 bases separating them. CDR3 length equals 15 residues.

The V gene is TRBV7-9, the J gene TRBJ2-7; D unclear. Germline values: CDR1 SEHNR, CDR2 FQNEAQ (reference sequence). The CDR3 has 13 residues. Trimming took off 1 base at V and 2 bases at J, with 6 bases between the two ends. The CDR3 DNA sequence: TGTGCCAGCAGCTTAGGACGGACCTACGAGCAGTACTTC. It codes for CASSLGRTYEQYF.

This clone was seen just once. The rearrangement joins TRBV19 to TRBJ1-1; 7 nucleotides agree with TRBD1. With V trimmed by 3 bases and J by 4 bases, 8 bases remained unmatched. The germline gives CDR1 LNHDA, CDR2 SQIVND (reference sequence). This CDR3 comprises 15 residues. The CDR3 region is CASSMIGGAGTEAFF. CDR3 coding DNA: TGTGCCAGTAGTATGATAGGGGGCGCGGGCACTGAAGCTTTCTTT.

V and J are TRBV6-2 or TRBV6-3 and TRBJ2-7; TRBD1 is a possible D gene (5 bases). Trimming left V 6 bases short and J 3 bases short, with 15 bases between. The CDR3 totals 14 residues. Per the germline V gene, CDR1 is MNHEY and CDR2 is SVGEGT. CDR3 coding DNA: TGTGCCAGCAGCGACATGTTGGACAACTACGAGCAGTACTTC. Residues: CASSDMLDNYEQYF.

This chain uses TRBV3-1 (or the pseudogene TRBV3-2) with TRBJ2-4; TRBD1 is a possible D gene (7 bases). This CDR3 comprises 16 residues. The germline gives CDR1 LGHDT, CDR2 YNNKEL (reference sequence). V was trimmed by 5 bases and J by 0 bases, leaving 14 bases between them. The CDR3, as DNA: TGTGCCAGCAGCGGAGGGGGCGCTCTAGCCAAAAACATTCAGTACTTC. Its protein product is CASSGGGALAKNIQYF.

This chain connects TRBV7-9 to TRBJ2-3; D is ambiguous. V gave up 3 bases and J gave up 0 bases, with 13 bases separating them. The CDR3 has 16 residues. The germline gives CDR1 SEHNR, CDR2 FQNEAQ (reference sequence). The CDR3 DNA follows: TGTGCCAGCAGCTTTGGGATAGCTGCTAGCACAGATACGCAGTATTTT. Translation: CASSFGIAASTDTQYF.

This clone was detected once. Here the CDR3 reads CASSPTTQETQYF. For the CDR3, the DNA is TGTGCCAGCTCACCCACAACACAAGAGACCCAGTACTTC. This rearrangement joins TRBV18 to TRBJ2-5, with no clear D. V lost 3 bases, J lost 2 bases, and 7 bases lay in between. This CDR3 spans 13 amino acids. CDR1 is KGHSH and CDR2 is LQKENI in the germline V gene.

In DNA form, the CDR3 reads TGTGCCAGCAAGGGACAGTGGCCGACTGAAGCTTTCTTT. Translated: CASKGQWPTEAFF. The rearrangement uses TRBV25-1 and TRBJ1-1; TRBD1 aligns across 7 bases. The CDR3 has 13 amino acids. Germline V gives CDR1 MGHDK, CDR2 SYGVNS. The trim removed 7 bases at V and 5 bases at J, leaving 7 bases unmatched. Complete variable domain (other parts from reference TRBV25-1 and TRBJ1-1): EADIYQTPRYLVIGTGKKITLECSQTMGHDKMYWYQQDPGMELHLIHYSYGVNSTEKGDLSSESTVSRIRTEHFPLTLESARPSHTSQYLCASKGQWPTEAFFGQGTRLTVV.

The chain carries TRBV19 and TRBJ1-6, with D possibly matching TRBD1 (5 bases). This CDR3 spans 15 amino acids. V was trimmed by 6 bases and J by 8 bases, leaving 17 bases between them. The V gene's germline CDR1 is LNHDA and CDR2 SQIVND (reference sequence). CDR3 DNA sequence: TGTGCCAGTAGCCCGCACGGGGGTAAAGATTCACCCCTCCACTTT. The encoded protein is CASSPHGGKDSPLHF.